This TCR beta chain was recorded in a study of technical replicates of blood from several donors. The assay was immunoSEQ multiplex PCR, and TCRdb's table has in-frame clones only and misses some. The sample holds some 60,000 clones, around nine tenths seen once. V dropped 6 bases and J dropped 1; count of bases not matched to a gene: 8. The CDR3 is 16 residues long. The germline CDR1 and CDR2 sequences are SGHNT and YYREEE (reference sequence). This chain joins TRBV5-4 and TRBJ2-2; 8 bases fit TRBD2. Source material: PBMCs. This sequence originates from a human donor in good health. Some clones in this sample may be carry-over from other donors' samples. CDR3 in DNA: TGTGCCAGCACCCCCGGACTAGCCGGGAACACCGGGGAGCTGTTTTTT. Translation: CASTPGLAGNTGELFF.